This T cell receptor (beta chain) is from a study of T cell responses to AZD1222 COVID-19 vaccine. Study-level information: Investigators merged groups given second doses at roughly 4 or roughly 12 weeks.

By its share, this clone is medium-sized. Its antigen is still unknown. V gave up 3 bases and J gave up 4 bases; unmatched junction bases: 0. The CDR3 contains 15 residues. Germline CDR1 MNHNS, CDR2 SASEGT. Notes on the study in general: Unmutated regions of variants are reportedly targeted by nearly half of spike-specific TCRs. CD4 TCRs covered the whole spike, strongest at regions 160-218 and 743-854. Every sample of the repertoires postdated the peak T cell response.

TCRdb's table, derived via immunoSEQ multiplex PCR, lists solely in-frame clones and lacks some. The sample lists some 54,000 clones; about 85% were seen once. V is TRBV6-1 and J is TRBJ2-3; the match to TRBD2 covers 14 bases. This TCR was recovered from an adult in good health. The specimen was peripheral blood, collected on day 0 of AZD1222 vaccination. The CDR3: CASSETSGGADTQYF. The CDR3 DNA reads TGTGCCAGCAGTGAGACTAGCGGGGGGGCAGATACGCAGTATTTT.